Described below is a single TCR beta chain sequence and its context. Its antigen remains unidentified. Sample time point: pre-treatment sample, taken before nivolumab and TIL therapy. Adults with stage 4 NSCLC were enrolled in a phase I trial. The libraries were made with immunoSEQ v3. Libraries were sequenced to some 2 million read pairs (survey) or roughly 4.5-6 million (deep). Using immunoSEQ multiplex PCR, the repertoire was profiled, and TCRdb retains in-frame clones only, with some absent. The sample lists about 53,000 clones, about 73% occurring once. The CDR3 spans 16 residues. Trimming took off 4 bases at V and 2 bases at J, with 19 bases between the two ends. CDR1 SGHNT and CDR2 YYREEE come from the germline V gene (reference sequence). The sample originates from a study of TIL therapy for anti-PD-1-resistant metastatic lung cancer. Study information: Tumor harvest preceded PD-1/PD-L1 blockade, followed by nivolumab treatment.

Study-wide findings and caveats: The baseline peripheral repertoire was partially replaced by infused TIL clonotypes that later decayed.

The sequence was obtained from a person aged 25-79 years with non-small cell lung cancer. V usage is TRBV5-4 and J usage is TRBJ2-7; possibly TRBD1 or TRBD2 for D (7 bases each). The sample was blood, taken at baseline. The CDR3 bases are TGTGCCAGCAGCGGAGGACTAGGGGGCTCGACCTACGAGCAGTACTTC. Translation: CASSGGLGGSTYEQYF.